What follows are 8 T cell receptor beta chains derived from one specimen sequenced in a study of T cells in Graves' hyperthyroidism and ophthalmopathy. RNA transcripts provided the source from which TCR beta CDR3 regions were amplified. During a first-round RT-PCR of the TCR CDR3, the HTBI primer set was used. TCRdb itself ran the multiplex PCR reads through MiXCR, one entry per CDR3 protein. The repertoire holds a few hundred thousand distinct CDR3 sequences, with roughly 14% as singletons. Specimen: blood. These receptors were obtained from a woman in her twenties or thirties with Graves' hyperthyroidism.

The chain is built from TRBV19 and TRBJ2-1, with 11 bases matching TRBD2. The CDR3 extends over 14 amino acids. CDR1 and CDR2 from the germline V gene are LNHDA and SQIVND (reference sequence). J lost 7 bases, V lost 6 bases, and 5 bases had no gene match. CDR3 in amino acids: CASRSSGRLNEQFF. CDR3 sequence (DNA): TGTGCCAGTAGATCTAGCGGGAGGCTTAATGAGCAGTTCTTC.

This clonotype was observed at least ten times. The V and J genes are TRBV30 and TRBJ2-1, with 11 bases lining up with TRBD2. After removal of 8 bases from V and 15 bases from J, the junction contained 15 bases not matched to a gene. The CDR3 length is 13 residues. Per the germline V gene, CDR1 is GTSNPN and CDR2 is SVGIG (reference sequence). In DNA, the CDR3 is TGTGCCCTGCATTCGAGACTAGCGGGAAATCTGTTCTTC. It specifies CALHSRLAGNLFF.

Ten or more counts support this clonotype. The chain combines TRBV6-2 or TRBV6-3 with TRBJ1-4; 7 bases match TRBD1. V gave up 5 bases and J gave up 10 bases; unmatched junction bases: 13. Germline CDR1 and CDR2: MNHEY and SVGEGT. CDR3 length: 15 residues. As DNA, the CDR3 is TGTGCCAGCAGTGACCGATCCCGACAGGGCCGAAAACTGTTTTTT. Translation: CASSDRSRQGRKLFF.

The J gene is TRBJ2-3, the V gene TRBV5-8; a weak D match, TRBD1 (5 bases). The CDR3 has 15 residues. The germline V gene encodes CDR1 SGHTS and CDR2 YDEGEE. Between the trimmed V and J ends, which lost 0 bases and 5 bases, there was a span of 13 bases. The CDR3 spells CASSLGFGAGDTQYF. Here the CDR3 DNA reads TGTGCCAGCAGCTTGGGTTTTGGGGCCGGAGATACGCAGTATTTT.

This clonotype was seen repeatedly, ten times or more. The J gene is TRBJ2-7, the V gene TRBV11-2; 14 nucleotides agree with TRBD2. The CDR3 extends over 14 amino acids. The germline V gene encodes CDR1 SGHAT and CDR2 FQNNGV. The J segment lost 6 bases and the V segment lost 5 bases, leaving 3 bases of the junction unmatched. CDR3 sequence: CASSPGLAGGEQYF. The CDR3 DNA reads TGTGCCAGCAGCCCCGGACTAGCGGGAGGCGAGCAGTACTTC. Using reference TRBV11-2 and TRBJ2-7 for the parts outside the CDR3, the full variable domain is EAGVAQSPRYKIIEKRQSVAFWCNPISGHATLYWYQQILGQGPKLLIQFQNNGVVDDSQLPKDRFSAERLKGVDSTLKIQPAKLEDSAVYLCASSPGLAGGEQYFGPGTRLTVT.

This clonotype was seen only a few times. The rearrangement links TRBV6-1 to TRBJ2-7; no firm D call. CDR3 length: 13 amino acids. The V gene lost 7 bases and the J gene lost 8 bases, with 18 bases spanning the gap. CDR1 is MNHNS and CDR2 is SASEGT in the germline V gene. The CDR3 sequence: CASIDPSRTQQYF. In DNA form, the CDR3 reads TGTGCCAGCATCGATCCCTCTAGGACCCAGCAGTACTTC.

This clonotype appeared many times. V is TRBV7-2 and J is TRBJ1-5, with D perhaps TRBD1 (5 bases). Germline-derived CDR1 and CDR2 are SGHTA and FQGNSA. The CDR3 spans 14 residues. V was cut by 5 bases and J by 7 bases, with 15 bases left in between. CDR3 region: CASSPTGGWQPQHF. Written as DNA, the CDR3 is TGTGCCAGCAGCCCTACCGGGGGGTGGCAGCCCCAGCATTTT.

This clonotype turned up a few times. CDR3 nucleotide sequence: TGTGCCAGCAGCCCCGCGACTAGCGGGAACTACAATGAGCAGTTCTTC. Translation gives CASSPATSGNYNEQFF. J is TRBJ2-1 and V is TRBV7-2; 11 bases agree with TRBD2. CDR1 and CDR2 (germline): SGHTA, FQGNSA. V trimming: 5 bases; J trimming: 3 bases; junction bases outside the gene matches: 6. CDR3 size: 16 residues.